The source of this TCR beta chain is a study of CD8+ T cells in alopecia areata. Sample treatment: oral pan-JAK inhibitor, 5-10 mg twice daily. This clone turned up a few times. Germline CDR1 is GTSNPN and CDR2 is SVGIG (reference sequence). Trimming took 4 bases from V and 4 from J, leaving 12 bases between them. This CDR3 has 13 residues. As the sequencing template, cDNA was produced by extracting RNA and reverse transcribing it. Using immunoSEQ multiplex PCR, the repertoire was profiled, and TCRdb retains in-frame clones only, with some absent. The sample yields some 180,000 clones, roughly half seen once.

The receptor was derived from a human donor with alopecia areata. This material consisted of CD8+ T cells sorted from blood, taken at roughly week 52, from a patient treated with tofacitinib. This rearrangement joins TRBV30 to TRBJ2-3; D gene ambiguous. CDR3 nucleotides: TGTGCCTGGACGATCTTCTCTGCAGATACGCAGTATTTT. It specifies CAWTIFSADTQYF.